A selection of T cell receptor beta chains follows, all from one sample in a study of T and B cells in COVID-19 patients. TCRdb fed the multiplex PCR reads into MiXCR, producing one record per CDR3 protein. The sample has some 5,000 distinct CDR3 sequences, around 30% seen once. Material for sequencing was blood. The receptors shown here come from a human donor with active COVID-19. The CDR3 runs from the conserved cysteine through the conserved F or W. The D gene is left open where the match is weak. A row's size may be missing; if present it is once, few, many or a size class.

clone size,D gene,V gene,CDR3 length,J gene,CDR3 DNA,CDR3 protein
few,TRBD1,TRBV6-5,17,TRBJ2-7,TGTGCCAGCAGTAGGGGACAGGGGGGTGGCGGGAGGTACGAGCAGTACTTC,CASSRGQGGGGRYEQYF
few,-,TRBV18,13,TRBJ1-2,TGTGCCAGCTCACCATCGGCGGACTATGGCTACACCTTC,CASSPSADYGYTF
medium-sized,TRBD1,TRBV29-1,13,TRBJ1-2,TGCAGCGTTAGGACAGGGTTGTTCTATGGCTACACCTTC,CSVRTGLFYGYTF
medium-sized,-,TRBV6-1,16,TRBJ2-6,TGTGCCAGCAGTTTGGCGGGTGGCTCTGGGGCCAACGTCCTGACTTTC,CASSLAGGSGANVLTF
-,TRBD1,TRBV7-9,15,TRBJ2-1,TGTGCCAGCAGCTGGGGGGACAGGGGTAGGCATGAGCAGTTCTTC,CASSWGDRGRHEQFF
few,-,TRBV11-2,14,TRBJ2-7,TGTGCCAGCAGCGGACTCGGGTCCCTCTACGAGCAGTACTTC,CASSGLGSLYEQYF
medium-sized,-,TRBV15,13,TRBJ2-7,TGTGCCACCAGCAGAGACCGGGGCTACGAGCAGTACTTC,CATSRDRGYEQYF
-,-,TRBV30,15,TRBJ1-6,TGTGCCTGGAGTGTGCGGGTGGTGAATAATTCACCCCTCCACTTT,CAWSVRVVNNSPLHF
medium-sized,-,TRBV19,14,TRBJ1-5,TGTGCCAGTAAAGGTGGTTATAGCAATCAGCCCCAGCATTTT,CASKGGYSNQPQHF
-,-,TRBV7-2,14,TRBJ2-7,TGTGCCAGCAGCCAGCCGACAGGAAATTACGAGCAGTACTTC,CASSQPTGNYEQYF
-,-,TRBV18,14,TRBJ2-7,TGTGCCAGCTCACCAGTGACCGGTGCCTACGAGCAGTACTTC,CASSPVTGAYEQYF
-,-,TRBV10-3,15,TRBJ2-3,TGTGCCATCAACCCCCGCGGGCTTGAGGCAGATACGCAGTATTTT,CAINPRGLEADTQYF
-,TRBD2,TRBV12-3/TRBV12-4,17,TRBJ2-7,TGTGCCAGCAGTTTAGTTGGACTAGCGGGAGTTCTGGGCGAGCAGTACTTC,CASSLVGLAGVLGEQYF
-,-,TRBV4-3,15,TRBJ2-7,TGTGCCAGCAGCCAGACTACAGGGCTACTCTACGAGCAGTACTTC,CASSQTTGLLYEQYF
-,-,TRBV12-5,13,TRBJ1-3,TGTGCTAGTGGTTTGGGGAGTGAAAACACCATATATTTT,CASGLGSENTIYF
medium-sized,-,TRBV30,13,TRBJ1-2,TGTGCCTGGAGTGTACAATGGTCGGGCGGCTACACCTTC,CAWSVQWSGGYTF
medium-sized,-,TRBV6-1,16,TRBJ1-4,TGTGCCAGCAGTGAAGATTGGAAGGGGGTTAACGAAAAACTGTTTTTT,CASSEDWKGVNEKLFF